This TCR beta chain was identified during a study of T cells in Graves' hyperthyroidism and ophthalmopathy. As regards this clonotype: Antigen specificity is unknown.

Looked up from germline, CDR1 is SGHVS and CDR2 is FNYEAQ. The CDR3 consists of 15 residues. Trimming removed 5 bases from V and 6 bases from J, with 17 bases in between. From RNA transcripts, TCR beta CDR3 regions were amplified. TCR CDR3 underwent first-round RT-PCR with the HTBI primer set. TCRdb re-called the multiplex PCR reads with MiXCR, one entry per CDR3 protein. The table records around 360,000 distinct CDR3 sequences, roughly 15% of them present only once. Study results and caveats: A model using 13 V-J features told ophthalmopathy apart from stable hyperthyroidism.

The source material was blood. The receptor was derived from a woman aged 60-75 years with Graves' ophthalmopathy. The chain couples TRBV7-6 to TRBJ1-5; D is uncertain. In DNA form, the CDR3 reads TGTGCCAGCAGCCCTAGCGTGGGAGGGAGTCAGCCCCAGCATTTT. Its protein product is CASSPSVGGSQPQHF.